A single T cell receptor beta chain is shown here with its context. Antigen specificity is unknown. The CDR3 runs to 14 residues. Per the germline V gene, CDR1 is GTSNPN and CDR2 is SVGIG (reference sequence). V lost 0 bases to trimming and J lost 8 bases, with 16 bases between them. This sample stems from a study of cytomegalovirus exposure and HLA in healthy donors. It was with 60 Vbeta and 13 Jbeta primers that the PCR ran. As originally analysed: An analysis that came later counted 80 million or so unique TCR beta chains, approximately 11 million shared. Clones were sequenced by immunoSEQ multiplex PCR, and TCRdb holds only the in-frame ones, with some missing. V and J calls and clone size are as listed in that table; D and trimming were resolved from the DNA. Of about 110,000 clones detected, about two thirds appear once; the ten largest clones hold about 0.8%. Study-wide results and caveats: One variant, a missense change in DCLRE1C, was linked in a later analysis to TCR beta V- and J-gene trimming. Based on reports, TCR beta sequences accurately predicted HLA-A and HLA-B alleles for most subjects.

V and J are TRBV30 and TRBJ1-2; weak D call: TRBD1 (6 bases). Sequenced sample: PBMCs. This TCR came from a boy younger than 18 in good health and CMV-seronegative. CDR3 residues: CAWSVTGSFGGYTF. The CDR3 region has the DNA TGTGCCTGGAGTGTAACAGGGTCGTTCGGGGGCTACACCTTC.